This T cell receptor (beta chain) was obtained from a study of early T cells in non-severe SARS-CoV-2 infection. Study-level information: The chains were unpaired, and the sequenced material was bulk RNA from unsorted whole blood.

J was trimmed by 5 bases and V by 6 bases; bases with no gene match: 11. The germline gives CDR1 LGHNA, CDR2 YNFKEQ. CDR3 length: 15 residues. Broader study findings: Anti-spike CD8 responses were favored in VDJdb matching, and private and CD4 specificities were missed.

Unique molecular identifiers were added to individual cDNA molecules. Each CDR3 protein gets one entry after TCRdb re-called the 5' RACE reads with MiXCR. The sample includes about 42,000 distinct CDR3 sequences, approximately 7.1% of them seen just once. Worth noting for this clonotype: No antigen is known for it.

Sequenced material: whole blood. The chain couples TRBV4-2 to TRBJ1-2; 8 bases are a match to TRBD1. This clonotype originated in an adult who was a healthcare worker with PCR-confirmed SARS-CoV-2 infection or an uninfected control (not recorded which). CDR3 sequence reads: CASRQTGGVLYGYTF. The CDR3 DNA reads TGTGCCAGCAGACAAACAGGGGGAGTTTTGTATGGCTACACCTTC.